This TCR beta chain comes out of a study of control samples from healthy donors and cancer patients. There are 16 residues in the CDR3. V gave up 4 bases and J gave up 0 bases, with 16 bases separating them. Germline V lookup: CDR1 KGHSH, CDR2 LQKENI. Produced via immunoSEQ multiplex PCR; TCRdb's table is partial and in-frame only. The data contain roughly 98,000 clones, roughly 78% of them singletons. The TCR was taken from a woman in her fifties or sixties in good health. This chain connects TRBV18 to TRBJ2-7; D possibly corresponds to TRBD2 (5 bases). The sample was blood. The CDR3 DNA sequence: TGTGCCAGCTCACTGGGCCCAGCGGAGAGCTCCTACGAGCAGTACTTC. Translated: CASSLGPAESSYEQYF.